Listed below are T cell receptor beta chains from one sample, sequenced in a study of neoadjuvant anti-PD-1 for oral cavity cancer. This table comes from immunoSEQ multiplex PCR, and its TCRdb copy is limited to in-frame clones, with some not included. The sample includes around 24,000 clones, under 30% of them seen just once. The sequencing here drew on tumor tissue, taken after nivolumab (anti-PD-1) treatment. These receptors originate from a person aged 35-79 years with oral cavity squamous cell carcinoma. The CDR3 runs from the conserved cysteine through the conserved F or W. The D gene is left open where the match is weak. The listing skips clone size in some rows; elsewhere it reads once, few, many or a size class.

>-|-|TRBJ2-7|TRBV9
CASSVEPGDEQYF
TGTGCCAGCAGCGTAGAACCGGGAGACGAGCAGTACTTC
>few|-|TRBJ1-2|TRBV11-2
CASSHPGTFYGYTF
TGTGCCAGCAGCCACCCCGGCACTTTCTATGGCTACACCTTC
>-|-|TRBJ1-3|TRBV14
CASNQVGVNTIYF
TGTGCCAGCAACCAAGTTGGGGTAAACACCATATATTTT
>-|TRBD1|TRBJ2-3|TRBV15
CATSEGWTGAVDTQYF
TGTGCCACCAGCGAGGGCTGGACAGGGGCTGTCGATACGCAGTATTTT
>-|TRBD2|TRBJ2-7|TRBV11-2
CASSPPGLAGDYEQYF
TGTGCCAGCAGCCCACCGGGACTAGCGGGAGACTACGAGCAGTACTTC
>-|-|TRBJ2-4|TRBV18
CASSPGQTLAKNIQYF
TGTGCCAGCTCACCAGGCCAGACTCTAGCCAAAAACATTCAGTACTTC
>-|-|TRBJ1-2|TRBV11-2
CASSGGTLKYGYTF
TGTGCCAGCAGCGGAGGGACGTTAAAGTATGGCTACACCTTC
>-|-|TRBJ2-5|TRBV13
CASSYWVSPGLSRETQYF
TGTGCCAGCAGCTACTGGGTGAGCCCTGGCCTATCTAGAGAGACCCAGTACTTC
>few|-|TRBJ1-2|TRBV11-2
CASSLMGIGGSTIGYTF
TGTGCCAGCAGCTTAATGGGGATAGGGGGATCCACCATTGGCTACACCTTC
>few|-|TRBJ2-4|TRBV5-6
CASSLAGIKNIQYF
TGTGCCAGCAGCTTGGCCGGGATTAAAAACATTCAGTACTTC
>-|TRBD2|TRBJ2-3|TRBV28
CASSPHRLAGADTQYF
TGTGCCAGCAGTCCCCATCGTCTAGCGGGGGCAGATACGCAGTATTTT